This TCR beta chain was recorded in a study of shared clonotypes between healthy human individuals. Study outcomes and limitations: Depth was large, yet rarefaction showed that sorted-subset sequencing was incomplete.

The repertoire was sequenced with immunoSEQ multiplex PCR; TCRdb's copy has only in-frame clones and lacks some. The sample has some 2,100,000 clones, around 93% seen once. Terminally differentiated effector memory CD45RA+ cells were excluded by CCR7 positive selection of CD45RO-negative cells. Germline CDR1 SGHAT, CDR2 FQNNGV. Trimming took 2 bases from V and 2 from J, leaving 9 bases between them. The CDR3 contains 15 residues. Concerning this clone itself: Its target is not known.

The chain links TRBV11-2 to TRBJ2-2, with D unresolved. The sequence was collected from a man between 18 and 35 years old in good health. Some clones in this sample may be carry-over from other donors' samples. Sequencing was carried out using naive CD8+ T cells from PBMCs. CDR3 amino acids: CASSLTDLNTGELFF. The CDR3 nucleotides are TGTGCCAGCAGCTTAACGGATCTCAACACCGGGGAGCTGTTTTTT.